This entry concerns a single T cell receptor beta chain. TCRdb's copy holds only in-frame clones and misses some; the assay was immunoSEQ multiplex PCR. The table has some 660,000 clones, around 87% seen once. These data are taken from a study of shared T cell receptors in the human thymus. This CDR3 is 17 amino acids long. V gave up 4 bases and J gave up 6 bases, with 25 bases separating them. The germline V gene encodes CDR1 SEHNR and CDR2 FQNEAQ (reference sequence). This same sample was also taken into another study, of human thymus T cells.

The clonotype comes from a boy less than two years old with a congenital heart defect. The chain carries TRBV7-9 and TRBJ2-7; possible D gene TRBD1, 7 bases. The sequencing sample was made of thymocytes. CDR3 protein: CASSYSGQRCAGCEQYF. CDR3 nucleotide sequence: TGTGCCAGCAGCTACTCGGGACAGAGGTGTGCGGGATGCGAGCAGTACTTC.